The T cell receptor (beta chain) described here comes from a study of patients and donors after allogeneic stem cell transplantation. TCRdb analysed the RT-PCR reads with MiXCR anew, one entry per CDR3 protein. In the table there are hundreds of thousands of distinct CDR3 sequences, approximately 16% of which are singletons. The junction had 17 bases not matched to a gene; V was cut back by 10 bases and J by 0 bases. Per germline, CDR1 ENHRY and CDR2 SYGVKD. The CDR3 length is 18 residues. V and J are TRBV10-3 and TRBJ2-2, with 7 bases matching TRBD2. The source material was blood, either unsorted or a sorted T cell fraction (not recorded which). This clonotype was obtained from a human donor who was either an allogeneic HSCT recipient or a stem cell or donor lymphocyte infusion donor (not recorded which). It is not recorded whose cells these are; they may come from a transplant donor. Here the CDR3 DNA reads TGTGCCACCTCCCGGATGGTAGCGGGCGTCGCGAACACCGGGGAGCTGTTTTTT. Protein product: CATSRMVAGVANTGELFF.